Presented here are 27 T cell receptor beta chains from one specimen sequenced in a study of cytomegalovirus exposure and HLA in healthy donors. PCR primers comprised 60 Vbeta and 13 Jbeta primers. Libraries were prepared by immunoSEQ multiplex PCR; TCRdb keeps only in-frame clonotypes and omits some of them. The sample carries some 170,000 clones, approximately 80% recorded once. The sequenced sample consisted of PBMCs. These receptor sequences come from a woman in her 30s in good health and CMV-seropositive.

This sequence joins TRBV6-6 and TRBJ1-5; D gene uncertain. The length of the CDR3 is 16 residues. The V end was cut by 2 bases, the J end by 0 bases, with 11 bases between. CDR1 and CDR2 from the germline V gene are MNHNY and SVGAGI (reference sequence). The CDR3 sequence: CASSYRTEYSNQPQHF. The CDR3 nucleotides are TGTGCCAGCAGTTACCGAACAGAGTATAGCAATCAGCCCCAGCATTTT.

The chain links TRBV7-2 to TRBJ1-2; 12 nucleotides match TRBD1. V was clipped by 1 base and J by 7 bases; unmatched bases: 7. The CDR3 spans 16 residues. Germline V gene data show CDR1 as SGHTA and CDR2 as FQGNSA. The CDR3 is CASSLEFGTGGFGYTF. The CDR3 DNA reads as TGTGCCAGCAGCTTAGAGTTTGGGACAGGGGGCTTTGGCTACACCTTC.

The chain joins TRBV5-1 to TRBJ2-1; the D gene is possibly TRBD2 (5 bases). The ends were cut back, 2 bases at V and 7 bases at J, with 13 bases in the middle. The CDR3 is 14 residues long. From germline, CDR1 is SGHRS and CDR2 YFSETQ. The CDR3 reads CASSFSTGGNEQFF. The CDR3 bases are TGCGCCAGCAGCTTTTCGACTGGAGGAAATGAGCAGTTCTTC.

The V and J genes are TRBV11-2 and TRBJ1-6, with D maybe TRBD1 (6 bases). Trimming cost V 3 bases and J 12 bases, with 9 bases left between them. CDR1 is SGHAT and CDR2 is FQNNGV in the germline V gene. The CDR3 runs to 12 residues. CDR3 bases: TGTGCCAGCAGCTTTTCCAGGGGACCCCTCCACTTT. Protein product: CASSFSRGPLHF.

The CDR3 nucleotides are TGTGCCAGCAGCCACCCCGAGCGGGGAGAGGGCAATGAGCAGTTCTTC. As protein: CASSHPERGEGNEQFF. J is TRBJ2-1 and V is TRBV4-2; 7 bases map to TRBD2. The V segment lost 3 bases and the J segment 6 bases; nucleotides outside the gene matches: 11. In germline, CDR1 is LGHNA, CDR2 YNFKEQ. The CDR3 length is 16 residues.

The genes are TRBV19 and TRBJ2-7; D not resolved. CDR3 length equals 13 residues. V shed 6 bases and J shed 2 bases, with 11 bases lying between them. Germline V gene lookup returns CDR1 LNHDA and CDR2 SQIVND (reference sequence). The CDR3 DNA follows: TGTGCCAGTAGCGTTGAGGAACCCTACGAGCAGTACTTC. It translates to CASSVEEPYEQYF. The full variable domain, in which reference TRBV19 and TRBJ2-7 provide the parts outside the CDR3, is DGGITQSPKYLFRKEGQNVTLSCEQNLNHDAMYWYRQDPGQGLRLIYYSQIVNDFQKGDIAEGYSVSREKKESFPLTVTSAQKNPTAFYLCASSVEEPYEQYFGPGTRLTVT.

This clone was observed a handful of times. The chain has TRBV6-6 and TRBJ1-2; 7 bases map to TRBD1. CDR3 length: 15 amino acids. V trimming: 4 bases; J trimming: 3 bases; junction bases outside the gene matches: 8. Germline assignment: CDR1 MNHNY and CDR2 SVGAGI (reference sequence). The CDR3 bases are TGTGCCAGCAGTTCCACGACAGGGCGCGACTATGGCTACACCTTC. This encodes CASSSTTGRDYGYTF.

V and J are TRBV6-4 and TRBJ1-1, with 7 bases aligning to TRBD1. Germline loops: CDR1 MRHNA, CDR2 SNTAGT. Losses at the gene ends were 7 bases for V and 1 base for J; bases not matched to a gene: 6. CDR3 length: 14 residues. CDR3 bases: TGTGCCAGCAAATCGGACAGGACGAACACTGAAGCTTTCTTT. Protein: CASKSDRTNTEAFF.

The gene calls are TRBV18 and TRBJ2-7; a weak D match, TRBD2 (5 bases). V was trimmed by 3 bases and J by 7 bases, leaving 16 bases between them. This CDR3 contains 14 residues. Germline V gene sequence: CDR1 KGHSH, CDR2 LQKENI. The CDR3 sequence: CASSPRLEGREQYF. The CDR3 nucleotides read TGTGCCAGCTCACCGCGGCTTGAGGGCAGGGAGCAGTACTTC.

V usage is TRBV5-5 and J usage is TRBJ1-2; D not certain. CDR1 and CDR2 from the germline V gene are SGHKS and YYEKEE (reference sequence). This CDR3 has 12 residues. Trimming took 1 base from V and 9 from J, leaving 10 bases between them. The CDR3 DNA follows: TGTGCCAGCAGCTTGAATCAGGCCCGCTACACCTTC. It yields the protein CASSLNQARYTF.

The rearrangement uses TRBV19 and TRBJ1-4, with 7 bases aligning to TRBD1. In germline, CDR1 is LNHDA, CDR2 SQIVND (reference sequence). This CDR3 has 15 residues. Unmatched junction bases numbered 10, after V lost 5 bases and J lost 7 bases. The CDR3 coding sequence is TGTGCCAGTAGTTTCCGACAGGGCCCGACTGAAAAACTGTTTTTT. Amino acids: CASSFRQGPTEKLFF.

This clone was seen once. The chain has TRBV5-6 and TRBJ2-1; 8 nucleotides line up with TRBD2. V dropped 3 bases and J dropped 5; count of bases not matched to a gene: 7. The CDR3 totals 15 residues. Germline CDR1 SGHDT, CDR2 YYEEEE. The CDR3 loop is CASSWVTGGDNEQFF. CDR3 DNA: TGTGCCAGCAGCTGGGTTACGGGGGGGGACAATGAGCAGTTCTTC. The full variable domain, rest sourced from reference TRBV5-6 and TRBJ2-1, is DAGVTQSPTHLIKTRGQQVTLRCSPKSGHDTVSWYQQALGQGPQFIFQYYEEEERQRGNFPDRFSGHQFPNYSSELNVNALLLGDSALYLCASSWVTGGDNEQFFGPGTRLTVL.

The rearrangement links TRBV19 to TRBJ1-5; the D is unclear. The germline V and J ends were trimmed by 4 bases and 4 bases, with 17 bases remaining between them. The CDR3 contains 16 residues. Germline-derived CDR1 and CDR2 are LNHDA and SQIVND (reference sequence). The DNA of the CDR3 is TGTGCCAGTAGTAATGACATTACCGCGGGGAATCAGCCCCAGCATTTT. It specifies CASSNDITAGNQPQHF.

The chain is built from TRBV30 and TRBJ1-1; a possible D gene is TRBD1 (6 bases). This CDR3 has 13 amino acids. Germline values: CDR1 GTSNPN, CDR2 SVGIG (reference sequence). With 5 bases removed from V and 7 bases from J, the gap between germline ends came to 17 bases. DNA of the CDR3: TGTGCCTGGGGCACAGGGATCGCCAATGAAGCTTTCTTT. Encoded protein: CAWGTGIANEAFF.

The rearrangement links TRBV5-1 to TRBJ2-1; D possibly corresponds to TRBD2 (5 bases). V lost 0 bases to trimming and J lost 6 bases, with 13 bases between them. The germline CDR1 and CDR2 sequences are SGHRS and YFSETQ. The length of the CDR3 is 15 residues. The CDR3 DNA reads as TGCGCCAGCAGCTTGGGGTTGGCTAGCATCAATGAGCAGTTCTTC. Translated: CASSLGLASINEQFF.

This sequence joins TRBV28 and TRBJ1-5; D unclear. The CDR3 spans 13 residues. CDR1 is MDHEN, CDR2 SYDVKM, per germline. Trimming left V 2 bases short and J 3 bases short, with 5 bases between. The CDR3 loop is CASSLQNNQPQHF. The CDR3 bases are TGTGCCAGCAGTTTACAGAACAATCAGCCCCAGCATTTT. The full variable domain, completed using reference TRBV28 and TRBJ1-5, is DVKVTQSSRYLVKRTGEKVFLECVQDMDHENMFWYRQDPGLGLRLIYFSYDVKMKEKGDIPEGYSVSREKKERFSLILESASTNQTSMYLCASSLQNNQPQHFGDGTRLSIL.

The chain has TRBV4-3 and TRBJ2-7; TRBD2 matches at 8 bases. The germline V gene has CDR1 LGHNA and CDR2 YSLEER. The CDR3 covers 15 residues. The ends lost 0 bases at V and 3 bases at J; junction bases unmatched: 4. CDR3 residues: CASSQENLAGYEQYF. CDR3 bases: TGCGCCAGCAGCCAAGAAAATCTAGCGGGCTACGAGCAGTACTTC.

The CDR3 loop reads CASTGLGNREPDQPQHF. CDR3 nucleotides: TGTGCCAGCACGGGTTTGGGAAACAGGGAGCCCGATCAGCCCCAGCATTTT. The chain links TRBV2 to TRBJ1-5, with D tentatively TRBD1 (6 bases). Germline CDR1 is SNHLY and CDR2 is FYNNEI. The V gene lost 7 bases and the J gene lost 5 bases, with 24 bases spanning the gap. This CDR3 spans 17 amino acids.

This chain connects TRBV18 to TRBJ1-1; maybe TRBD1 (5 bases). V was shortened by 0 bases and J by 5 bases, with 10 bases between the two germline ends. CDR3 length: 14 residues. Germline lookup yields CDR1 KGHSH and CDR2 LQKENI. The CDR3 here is CASSPPGGGTEAFF. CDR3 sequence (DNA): TGTGCCAGCTCACCACCTGGGGGGGGGACTGAAGCTTTCTTT.

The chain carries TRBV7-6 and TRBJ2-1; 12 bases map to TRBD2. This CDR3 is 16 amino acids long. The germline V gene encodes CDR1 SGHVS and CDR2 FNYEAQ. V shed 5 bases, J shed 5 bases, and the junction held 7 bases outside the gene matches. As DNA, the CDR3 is TGTGCCAGCAGCAGACCACTAGCGGGGGGTGACAATGAGCAGTTCTTC. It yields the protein CASSRPLAGGDNEQFF.

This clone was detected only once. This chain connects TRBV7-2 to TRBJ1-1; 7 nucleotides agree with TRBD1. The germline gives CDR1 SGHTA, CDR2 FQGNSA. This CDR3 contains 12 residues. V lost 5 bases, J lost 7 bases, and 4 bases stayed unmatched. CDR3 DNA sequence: TGTGCCAGCAGCCACCAGGGGGTTGAAGCTTTCTTT. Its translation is CASSHQGVEAFF.

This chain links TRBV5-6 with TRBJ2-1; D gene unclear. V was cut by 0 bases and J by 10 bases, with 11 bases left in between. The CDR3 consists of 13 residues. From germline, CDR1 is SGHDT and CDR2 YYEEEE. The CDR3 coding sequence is TGTGCCAGCAGCTTGGGGAGCTTTAAGGAGCAGTTCTTC. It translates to CASSLGSFKEQFF.

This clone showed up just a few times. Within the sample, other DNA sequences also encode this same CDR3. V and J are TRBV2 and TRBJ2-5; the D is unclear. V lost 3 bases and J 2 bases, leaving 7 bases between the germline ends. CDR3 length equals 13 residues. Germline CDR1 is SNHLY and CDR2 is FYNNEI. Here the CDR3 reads CASSDVGQETQYF. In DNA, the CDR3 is TGTGCCAGCAGTGATGTCGGGCAAGAGACCCAGTACTTC. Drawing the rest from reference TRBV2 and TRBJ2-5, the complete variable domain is EPEVTQTPSHQVTQMGQEVILRCVPISNHLYFYWYRQILGQKVEFLVSFYNNEISEKSEIFDDQFSVERPDGSNFTLKIRSTKLEDSAMYFCASSDVGQETQYFGPGTRLLVL.

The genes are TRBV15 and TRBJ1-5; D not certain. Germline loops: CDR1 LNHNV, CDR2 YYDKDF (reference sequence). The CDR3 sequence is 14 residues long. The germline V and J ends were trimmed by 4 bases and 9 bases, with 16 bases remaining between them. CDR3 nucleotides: TGTGCCACCAGCAAGGAGGCACGGGATCGGCCCCAGCATTTT. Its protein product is CATSKEARDRPQHF.

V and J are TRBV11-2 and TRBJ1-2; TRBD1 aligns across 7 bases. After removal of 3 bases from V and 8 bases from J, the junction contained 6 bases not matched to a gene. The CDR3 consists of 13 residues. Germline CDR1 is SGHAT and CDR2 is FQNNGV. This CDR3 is CASSFDRETGYTF. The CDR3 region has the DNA TGTGCCAGCAGCTTTGACAGGGAAACCGGCTACACCTTC.

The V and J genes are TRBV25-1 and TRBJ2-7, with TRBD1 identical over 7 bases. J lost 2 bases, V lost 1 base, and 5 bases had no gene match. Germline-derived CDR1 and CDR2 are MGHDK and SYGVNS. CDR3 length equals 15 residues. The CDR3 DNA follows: TGTGCCAGCAGTGAATCTACAGGGGATGCCTACGAGCAGTACTTC. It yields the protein CASSESTGDAYEQYF.

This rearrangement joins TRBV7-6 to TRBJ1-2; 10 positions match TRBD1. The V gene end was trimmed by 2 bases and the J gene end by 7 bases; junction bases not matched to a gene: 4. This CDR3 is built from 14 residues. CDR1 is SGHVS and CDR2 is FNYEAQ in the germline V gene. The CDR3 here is CASSLSGQGSGYTF. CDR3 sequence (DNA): TGTGCCAGCAGCTTATCGGGACAGGGGTCTGGCTACACCTTC.